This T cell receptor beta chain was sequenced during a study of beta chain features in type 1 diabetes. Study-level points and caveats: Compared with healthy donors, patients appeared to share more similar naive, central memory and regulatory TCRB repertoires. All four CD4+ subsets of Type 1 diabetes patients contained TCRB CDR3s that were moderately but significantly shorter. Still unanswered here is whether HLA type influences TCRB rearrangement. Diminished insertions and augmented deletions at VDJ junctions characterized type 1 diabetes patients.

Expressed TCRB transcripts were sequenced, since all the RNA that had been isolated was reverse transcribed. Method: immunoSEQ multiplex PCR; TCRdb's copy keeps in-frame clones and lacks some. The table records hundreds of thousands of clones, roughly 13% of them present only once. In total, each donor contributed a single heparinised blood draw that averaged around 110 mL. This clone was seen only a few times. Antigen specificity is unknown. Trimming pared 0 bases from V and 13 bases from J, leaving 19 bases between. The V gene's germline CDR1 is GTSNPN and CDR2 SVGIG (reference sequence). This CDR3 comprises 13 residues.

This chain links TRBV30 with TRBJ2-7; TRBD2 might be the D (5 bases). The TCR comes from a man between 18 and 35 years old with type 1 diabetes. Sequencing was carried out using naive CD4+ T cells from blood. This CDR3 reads CAWSVHDGVGLYF. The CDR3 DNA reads TGTGCCTGGAGTGTACATGACGGGGTTGGTCTTTACTTC.